This section outlines one T cell receptor (beta chain) sequence together with its context. A read error may account for a junction end that differs from germline. The source of the sample is a study of cytomegalovirus exposure and HLA in healthy donors. Germline CDR1 is SEHNR and CDR2 is FQNEAQ (reference sequence). CDR3 length equals 15 residues. 60 Vbeta and 13 Jbeta primers were used in PCR. Libraries were prepared by immunoSEQ multiplex PCR; TCRdb keeps only in-frame clonotypes and omits some of them. The table lists 70,000 or so clones, 86% of them singletons. Donors showed nominal health when sampled, although they likely had unrecorded immune exposures.

The chain recombines TRBV7-9 with TRBJ2-7; 11 nucleotides align to TRBD2. This receptor was obtained from a woman in her 30s in good health and CMV-seronegative. Specimen: PBMCs. Here the CDR3 DNA reads TGTGCCAGCAGCTCGACGGGACTAGCGGAGCCTAAGTGGGACTTC. It codes for CASSSTGLAEPKWDF.